These 22 T cell receptor beta chains originate from one sample sequenced in a study of post-analysis software for immune sequencing data (dated by TCRdb to the mid-2010s). Their recognized antigens are unknown. The library relied on PCR. The run used an Illumina HiSeq 2500. To reduce PCR and sequencing biases, unique molecular identifiers were built into the TCR beta cDNA libraries. The public reads were reprocessed in TCRdb via fastp at Q25 and MiXCR, keeping in-frame beta chains. Every distinct CDR3 protein forms one entry, paired with its most common genes and DNA. For this sample the table gives approximately 660,000 distinct CDR3 sequences, of which about 60% were detected only once. The ten top clones hold about 11% of the sample. The investigation overall reported the following: Patients showed significantly higher frequencies than controls for five TRBV segments, among them TRBV5-6, TRBV5-1 and TRBV20-1.

Sequencing was carried out using blood. All receptors come from a girl aged 2-15 years with multiple sclerosis.

V gene TRBV27 combines with J gene TRBJ2-1; 7 bases are shared with TRBD2. Losses at the gene ends were 5 bases for V and 4 bases for J; bases not matched to a gene: 5. Germline assignment: CDR1 MNHEY and CDR2 SMNVEV (reference sequence). CDR3 length: 14 residues. The chain's CDR3 is CASSGGGIYNEQFF. CDR3 bases: TGTGCCAGCAGTGGGGGGGGGATTTACAATGAGCAGTTCTTC.

In nucleotides, the CDR3 is TGCAGCGTGCCGGGACAGGCCCCTTTGGTCGGGTATGGCTACACCTTC. Amino acid sequence: CSVPGQAPLVGYGYTF. The chain uses TRBV29-1 and TRBJ1-2, with 8 bases matching TRBD1. Germline CDR1 SQVTM, CDR2 ANQGSEA. Losses at the gene ends were 6 bases for V and 5 bases for J; bases not matched to a gene: 17. The CDR3 runs to 16 residues.

The table lists this clonotype with a few counts. V gene TRBV27 combines with J gene TRBJ2-5, with TRBD1 matching 9 bases. Losses at the gene ends were 3 bases for V and 2 bases for J; bases not matched to a gene: 7. CDR3 size: 16 residues. Germline V lookup: CDR1 MNHEY, CDR2 SMNVEV (reference sequence). CDR3 region: CASSFYRDRAQETQYF. The DNA for the CDR3 is TGTGCCAGCAGTTTTTACCGGGACAGGGCACAAGAGACCCAGTACTTC.

The V call is TRBV20-1, the J call TRBJ2-6, with D maybe TRBD1 (6 bases). This CDR3 is built from 16 residues. Trimming pared 6 bases from V and 0 bases from J, leaving 15 bases between. From germline, CDR1 is DFQATT and CDR2 SNEGSKA (reference sequence). DNA for the CDR3: TGCAGTGCAATGGGGGCACCAACCTCTGGGGCCAACGTCCTGACTTTC. As protein: CSAMGAPTSGANVLTF.

This clonotype was found a few times. The chain recombines TRBV7-2 with TRBJ2-1, with TRBD2 identical over 9 bases. V was clipped by 3 bases and J by 7 bases; unmatched bases: 7. The V gene's germline CDR1 is SGHTA and CDR2 FQGNSA. The length of the CDR3 is 15 residues. The CDR3 loop is CASSLGSGRWNEQFF. For the CDR3, the DNA is TGTGCCAGCAGCTTGGGTAGCGGGAGATGGAATGAGCAGTTCTTC.

The chain has TRBV2 and TRBJ2-7; D is undetermined. The germline V and J ends were trimmed by 4 bases and 4 bases, with 8 bases remaining between them. CDR1 and CDR2 from the germline V gene are SNHLY and FYNNEI. CDR3 size: 12 residues. This CDR3 reads CASSVSGYEQYF. The CDR3 region has the DNA TGTGCCAGCAGTGTAAGTGGGTACGAGCAGTACTTC.

This clonotype was observed a handful of times. This chain joins TRBV5-1 and TRBJ2-7; TRBD2 is a possible D gene (6 bases). V was clipped by 4 bases and J by 2 bases, with 13 bases between them. Germline CDR1 is SGHRS and CDR2 is YFSETQ. The CDR3 has 14 amino acids. CDR3 sequence reads: CASSRDFSTYEQYF. For the CDR3, the DNA is TGCGCCAGCAGCCGGGACTTCTCAACCTACGAGCAGTACTTC. The full variable domain, with the rest looked up from reference TRBV5-1 and TRBJ2-7, is KAGVTQTPRYLIKTRGQQVTLSCSPISGHRSVSWYQQTPGQGLQFLFEYFSETQRNKGNFPGRFSGRQFSNSRSEMNVSTLELGDSALYLCASSRDFSTYEQYFGPGTRLTVT.

This clonotype was observed a handful of times. The rearrangement joins TRBV2 to TRBJ2-7; D is possibly TRBD2 (6 bases). CDR1 and CDR2 (germline): SNHLY, FYNNEI. The CDR3 runs 16 residues. V lost 4 bases to trimming and J lost 6 bases, with 22 bases between them. The CDR3 nucleotides are TGTGCCAGCAGTGGGGGGACTCCTCGGAGGGGTAGCGAGCAGTACTTC. It encodes CASSGGTPRRGSEQYF.

In its sample, this clonotype was seen a few times. The chain carries TRBV9 and TRBJ2-1; D is perhaps TRBD2 (5 bases). Trimming removed 2 bases from V and 9 bases from J, with 12 bases in between. The germline gives CDR1 SGDLS, CDR2 YYNGEE. The CDR3 runs 13 residues. For the CDR3, the DNA is TGTGCCAGCAGCGTTAGCCCCAGCGGTGAGCAGTTCTTC. It encodes CASSVSPSGEQFF.

This clonotype was seen only a few times. The genes are TRBV6-5 and TRBJ2-1; possible D gene TRBD2, 5 bases. Germline V gene sequence: CDR1 MNHEY, CDR2 SVGAGI. V was clipped by 6 bases and J by 7 bases, with 16 bases between them. There are 14 residues in the CDR3. This CDR3 reads CASRDGLTGNEQFF. CDR3 nucleotides: TGTGCCAGCAGGGATGGCCTAACGGGGAATGAGCAGTTCTTC.

This chain links TRBV7-9 with TRBJ1-6; D uncertain. CDR1 and CDR2 (germline): SEHNR, FQNEAQ (reference sequence). V was trimmed by 5 bases and J by 5 bases, leaving 10 bases between them. The CDR3 consists of 14 residues. CDR3 protein: CASSPFMDNSPLHF. In DNA, the CDR3 is TGTGCCAGCAGCCCCTTCATGGATAATTCACCCCTCCACTTT. Drawing the rest from reference TRBV7-9 and TRBJ1-6, the complete variable domain is DTGVSQNPRHKITKRGQNVTFRCDPISEHNRLYWYRQTLGQGPEFLTYFQNEAQLEKSRLLSDRFSAERPKGSFSTLEIQRTEQGDSAMYLCASSPFMDNSPLHFGNGTRLTVT.

This clonotype came up a few times. The chain employs TRBV6-2 or TRBV6-3 and TRBJ2-1; D is unclear. The CDR3 covers 14 residues. The germline V gene has CDR1 MNHEY and CDR2 SVGEGT. The V and J ends lost 7 bases and 4 bases respectively, with 14 bases between them. The CDR3: CASNRNGPYNEQFF. DNA for the CDR3: TGTGCCAGCAATCGGAACGGGCCTTACAATGAGCAGTTCTTC.

The chain employs TRBV9 and TRBJ2-7; 9 nucleotides match TRBD2. The CDR3 loop spans 15 amino acids. With V trimmed by 0 bases and J by 10 bases, 11 bases remained unmatched. Germline loops: CDR1 SGDLS, CDR2 YYNGEE. The CDR3 protein is CASSVVASGAGAQYF. The CDR3 DNA reads as TGTGCCAGCAGCGTAGTGGCTAGCGGGGCGGGGGCCCAGTACTTC.

The J gene is TRBJ1-4, the V gene TRBV29-1; 7 bases map to TRBD1. The CDR3 is made up of 13 amino acids. Trimming took 5 bases from V and 3 from J; bases not matched to a gene: 3. The V gene's germline CDR1 is SQVTM and CDR2 ANQGSEA. The CDR3 is CSVPGTANEKLFF. CDR3 DNA sequence: TGCAGCGTTCCCGGGACAGCTAATGAAAAACTGTTTTTT.

The chain uses TRBV6-5 and TRBJ1-1, with D hard to call. The length of the CDR3 is 12 residues. Germline loops: CDR1 MNHEY, CDR2 SVGAGI. Trimming removed 8 bases from V and 0 bases from J, with 7 bases in between. In nucleotides, the CDR3 is TGTGCCAGCGGACGTTTGAACACTGAAGCTTTCTTT. Its protein product is CASGRLNTEAFF.

The CDR3 sequence: CASSERKGGVFYGYTF. CDR3 DNA: TGTGCCAGCAGTGAAAGGAAGGGGGGCGTTTTTTATGGCTACACCTTC. The rearrangement uses TRBV2 and TRBJ1-2; TRBD1 might be the D (6 bases). The CDR3 is made up of 16 amino acids. Trimming stripped 2 bases from V and 5 bases from J, with 18 bases between. Germline loops: CDR1 SNHLY, CDR2 FYNNEI.

The J gene is TRBJ1-1, the V gene TRBV10-3; 7 bases map to TRBD1. Germline V gives CDR1 ENHRY, CDR2 SYGVKD. The CDR3 is 14 residues long. Trimming took 7 bases from V and 7 from J; bases not matched to a gene: 12. The CDR3 loop is CAIKGQDLGGEAFF. CDR3 nucleotides: TGTGCCATCAAAGGACAGGACTTGGGGGGTGAAGCTTTCTTT.

This clonotype was counted a few times. This CDR3 is CASSLEDSNQPQHF. CDR3 nucleotide sequence: TGTGCCAGCAGCTTAGAGGACAGCAATCAGCCCCAGCATTTT. The chain employs TRBV11-2 and TRBJ1-5; the D is unclear. CDR1 is SGHAT and CDR2 is FQNNGV in the germline V gene. This CDR3 region has 14 residues. V was shortened by 0 bases and J by 1 base, with 4 bases between the two germline ends.

This clonotype was found once. The chain links TRBV4-1 to TRBJ1-5; 7 bases are shared with TRBD1. The CDR3 totals 16 residues. V trimming: 2 bases; J trimming: 3 bases; junction bases outside the gene matches: 7. CDR1 is MGHRA, CDR2 YSYEKL, per germline. The CDR3 region has the DNA TGCGCCAGCAGCCAAACCTTGACAGGGATCAATCAGCCCCAGCATTTT. Protein sequence: CASSQTLTGINQPQHF.

The CDR3 DNA follows: TGCAGCGTCGGCGCGGGAGGCAAGGCTTTCTTT. It codes for CSVGAGGKAFF. The chain recombines TRBV29-1 with TRBJ1-1; D unresolved. The V end lost 6 bases, the J end lost 11 bases, and 16 bases lay between the germline ends. The CDR3 covers 11 residues. The germline gives CDR1 SQVTM, CDR2 ANQGSEA.

As regards this clonotype: A much bigger clone sits one base away, suggesting this may be a read error. The gene calls are TRBV6-5 and TRBJ2-7, with TRBD1 matching 9 bases. Losses at the gene ends were 4 bases for V and 5 bases for J; bases not matched to a gene: 6. CDR1 is MNHEY, CDR2 SVGAGI, per germline. This CDR3 is built from 14 residues. CDR3 in DNA: TGTGCCAGCAGTTCCGGGACAGGGACCCACGAGCAGTACTTC. Protein: CASSSGTGTHEQYF.

This chain uses TRBV7-9 with TRBJ2-1, with D possibly being TRBD2 (6 bases). This CDR3 spans 16 amino acids. V was trimmed by 3 bases and J by 7 bases, leaving 19 bases between them. Germline V lookup: CDR1 SEHNR, CDR2 FQNEAQ (reference sequence). In DNA, the CDR3 is TGTGCCAGCAGCTTCCAGGGACCGGCTGCGGGGAATGAGCAGTTCTTC. Its translation is CASSFQGPAAGNEQFF.